Listed below are T cell receptor beta chains from one sample, sequenced in a study of control samples from healthy donors and cancer patients. Using immunoSEQ multiplex PCR, the repertoire was profiled, and TCRdb retains in-frame clones only, with some absent. The table lists about 120,000 clones, more than 75% of them singletons. The specimen sequenced was blood. These receptors came from a man in his late teens or twenties in good health. The CDR3 runs from the conserved cysteine through the conserved F or W.

TRBV2,TRBJ2-7,CASSPLAIFDEQYF
TRBV21-1,TRBJ2-7,CASSNHRDARRGEQYF
TRBV27,TRBJ1-2,CASTPLGQGEGQGYTF
TRBV4-3,TRBJ1-2,CASSQGGQPNYGYTF
TRBV6-5,TRBJ1-2,CASSYSRSTDGYTF
TRBV6-5,TRBJ2-1,CASHGLAGVNEQFF
TRBV2,TRBJ1-4,CASSGNGVANEKLFF
TRBV19,TRBJ2-2,CASSTGGTSGQNTGELFF
TRBV6-5,TRBJ1-1,CASSTYSGQGAFF
TRBV5-1,TRBJ2-1,CASSSGTTYNEQFF
TRBV14,TRBJ2-7,CASSLGGGTYEQYF
TRBV5-6,TRBJ1-6,CASSIWTGANSPLHF
TRBV6-1,TRBJ2-7,CASSEAGGEQYF
TRBV5-1,TRBJ2-3,CASGEGSTDTQYF
TRBV6-6,TRBJ2-7,CASSYGEASEQYF
TRBV7-2,TRBJ2-1,CASSLNSNEQFF
TRBV5-8,TRBJ1-4,CASSDGRAPGGANEKLFF
TRBV28,TRBJ2-2,CASVPPGTGFPGELFF
TRBV2,TRBJ1-5,CASSPGTASNQPQHF
TRBV2,TRBJ2-5,CASTPRGTKQETQYF
TRBV30,TRBJ2-5,CAWGNGQGWEEAQYF
TRBV7-9,TRBJ2-7,CASSSFVGFQRDRYEQYF
TRBV28,TRBJ1-5,CASSFSQPQRAQHF
TRBV6-6,TRBJ1-2,CASSYSESSNRLGYTF
TRBV5-1,TRBJ1-4,CASSRVGENEKLFF
TRBV7-9,TRBJ2-3,CASSLGDSPRDTQYF
TRBV11-2,TRBJ1-6,CASSPRGIYNSPLHF
TRBV10-3,TRBJ2-7,CAIRWDRGLEQYF
TRBV2,TRBJ1-1,CASKTTGEAFF
TRBV11-2,TRBJ2-5,CASSLNVGAAVETQYF
TRBV6-6,TRBJ1-1,CASRETPNTEAFF
TRBV6-2/TRBV6-3,TRBJ1-2,CASSSSGYYGYTF
TRBV5-6,TRBJ1-6,CASSRTLGNSPLHF
TRBV7-6,TRBJ1-6,CASSESSRNFYNSPLHF
TRBV21-1,TRBJ2-7,CASSSSRDRVPYEQYF
TRBV2,TRBJ2-1,CASSQGARDEQFF
TRBV29-1,TRBJ2-3,CSVEDRLAAVTDTQYF
TRBV6-2/TRBV6-3,TRBJ1-3,CASSYKGGGGNTIYF
TRBV10-3,TRBJ2-1,CACLAGGGNEQFF
TRBV5-6,TRBJ1-6,CASSIGQGRNSPLHF
TRBV14,TRBJ2-7,CASSQAGTRLYEQYF
TRBV5-4,TRBJ2-5,CASSLALEETQYF
TRBV12-3/TRBV12-4,TRBJ1-1,CASRRQGEGEAFF
TRBV7-9,TRBJ2-1,CASSLEVGTGLYNEQFF
TRBV6-6,TRBJ2-5,CASSYPLGLNQETQYF
TRBV7-2,TRBJ1-2,CASSPSGVAHGYTF
TRBV10-1,TRBJ1-6,CASSETGTSHSPLHF
TRBV14,TRBJ2-2,CASSHRQETPNTGELFF
TRBV12-5,TRBJ2-3,CASAKAGGVHTQYF
TRBV7-9,TRBJ2-1,CASSRTGGEYNEQFF
TRBV7-3,TRBJ2-1,CASSPHRLSYNEQFF
TRBV18,TRBJ2-1,CASSPRESSYNEQFF
TRBV7-2,TRBJ2-1,CASSLVSSGIHEQFF